These 13 T cell receptor beta chains originate from one sample sequenced in a study of identical twins. MiXCR was run by TCRdb on the 5' RACE reads, yielding one entry per CDR3 protein. The sample has a few hundred thousand distinct CDR3 sequences, around 8% seen once. These data also featured in a second study, about yellow fever vaccine responses in identical twins.

Material for sequencing was CD8+ T cells sorted from blood. The receptor source for this set is a woman aged 18-29 years in good health.

The rearrangement links TRBV20-1 to TRBJ2-1; TRBD2 matches at 13 bases. The CDR3 runs to 14 residues. Trimming cost V 5 bases and J 9 bases; bases outside gene matches: 7. Germline values: CDR1 DFQATT, CDR2 SNEGSKA (reference sequence). In DNA, the CDR3 is TGCAGTGCTGGGACTAGCGGGGTCCTTGTTGAGCAGTTCTTC. This sequence encodes CSAGTSGVLVEQFF.

This clonotype has a handful of counts. This rearrangement joins TRBV27 to TRBJ2-7, with no clear D. CDR1 is MNHEY, CDR2 SMNVEV, per germline (reference sequence). This CDR3 is built from 15 residues. Trimming took 2 bases from V and 1 from J, leaving 12 bases between them. The CDR3 protein is CASSLIPPDSYEQYF. CDR3 DNA sequence: TGTGCCAGCAGTTTAATCCCGCCTGATTCCTACGAGCAGTACTTC.

This clonotype was counted only a few times. V usage is TRBV11-2 and J usage is TRBJ2-3, with D perhaps matching TRBD2 (6 bases). Trimming removed 5 bases from V and 1 base from J, with 10 bases in between. This CDR3 is built from 14 residues. CDR1 is SGHAT and CDR2 is FQNNGV in the germline V gene. The CDR3 bases are TGTGCCAGCAGCAAAGCTAGCGGCACAGATACGCAGTATTTT. Its translation is CASSKASGTDTQYF.

V gene TRBV6-2 or TRBV6-3 combines with J gene TRBJ1-1, with D possibly matching TRBD1 (6 bases). This CDR3 comprises 14 residues. The V and J ends lost 4 bases and 4 bases respectively, with 13 bases between them. Germline CDR1 is MNHEY and CDR2 is SVGEGT. CDR3 residues: CASSLHRAGTEAFF. CDR3 bases: TGTGCCAGCAGTTTACACAGGGCTGGCACTGAAGCTTTCTTT.

V usage is TRBV7-9 and J usage is TRBJ1-2; D ambiguous. The V gene's germline CDR1 is SEHNR and CDR2 FQNEAQ (reference sequence). The CDR3 extends over 15 amino acids. Between the trimmed V and J ends, which lost 7 bases and 4 bases, there was a span of 19 bases. For the CDR3, the DNA is TGTGCCAGCACCATCGGTCGGGTTGGGAGCTATGGCTACACCTTC. It is translated as CASTIGRVGSYGYTF.

This clonotype showed up many times. V gene TRBV6-1 combines with J gene TRBJ1-5; 8 bases map to TRBD1. The V gene end was trimmed by 6 bases and the J gene end by 6 bases; junction bases not matched to a gene: 4. CDR3 length: 13 amino acids. Germline-derived CDR1 and CDR2 are MNHNS and SASEGT. Here the CDR3 DNA reads TGTGCCAGCAGGACAGGGGAAGGTCAGCCCCAGCATTTT. Its protein is CASRTGEGQPQHF.

This clonotype was counted only a few times. V usage is TRBV29-1 and J usage is TRBJ1-2, with 7 nucleotides matching TRBD1. This CDR3 comprises 14 residues. The germline V gene has CDR1 SQVTM and CDR2 ANQGSEA. V shed 6 bases, J shed 0 bases, and the junction held 7 bases outside the gene matches. The CDR3 DNA reads as TGCAGCGTCGGGAGGGACAGCGCTAACTATGGCTACACCTTC. Its translation: CSVGRDSANYGYTF. Full variable domain (outside the CDR3, taken from reference TRBV29-1 and TRBJ1-2): SAVISQKPSRDICQRGTSLTIQCQVDSQVTMMFWYRQQPGQSLTLIATANQGSEATYESGFVIDKFPISRPNLTFSTLTVSNMSPEDSSIYLCSVGRDSANYGYTFGSGTRLTVV.

The V call is TRBV11-2, the J call TRBJ2-4; 8 nucleotides align to TRBD2. This CDR3 is 14 amino acids long. Germline V gene lookup returns CDR1 SGHAT and CDR2 FQNNGV. Unmatched junction bases numbered 15, after V lost 7 bases and J lost 13 bases. CDR3 sequence (DNA): TGTGCCAGCAACCTACCGGGAGGGACACCCGTACAGTACTTC. It codes for CASNLPGGTPVQYF.

The chain carries TRBV2 and TRBJ2-3; D assignment may be TRBD1 or TRBD2 (5 bases each). Germline CDR1 is SNHLY and CDR2 is FYNNEI. V was trimmed by 4 bases and J by 2 bases, leaving 10 bases between them. The CDR3 is 14 amino acids. CDR3 sequence reads: CASSGWGITDTQYF. The CDR3 DNA reads as TGTGCCAGCAGTGGTTGGGGGATCACAGATACGCAGTATTTT.

This clonotype occurred many times. The V call is TRBV27, the J call TRBJ2-1, with 8 bases matching TRBD2. V dropped 6 bases and J dropped 3; count of bases not matched to a gene: 4. This CDR3 comprises 14 residues. Germline V gives CDR1 MNHEY, CDR2 SMNVEV (reference sequence). DNA of the CDR3: TGTGCCAGCAGAAATAGCGGGGTCTACAATGAGCAGTTCTTC. Its translation: CASRNSGVYNEQFF.

This clonotype was observed at least ten times. This chain uses TRBV20-1 with TRBJ2-1, with 8 bases identical to TRBD2. J gave up 10 bases and V 5 bases, and 7 bases lay outside the gene matches. The CDR3 runs 12 residues. Looked up from germline, CDR1 is DFQATT and CDR2 is SNEGSKA (reference sequence). This CDR3 reads CSADPGLAEQFF. Here the CDR3 DNA reads TGCAGTGCTGACCCTGGACTAGCCGAGCAGTTCTTC.

The rearrangement links TRBV5-1 to TRBJ2-7, with 12 bases that match TRBD1. J lost 7 bases, V lost 5 bases, and 13 bases had no gene match. The CDR3 is 16 amino acids. Germline loops: CDR1 SGHRS, CDR2 YFSETQ. The CDR3 DNA sequence: TGCGCCAGCAGACGCAGGCTGGGACAGGGGGCTGAGGAGCAGTACTTC. Translation: CASRRRLGQGAEEQYF.

V usage is TRBV28 and J usage is TRBJ2-2; 8 nucleotides match TRBD1. V was clipped by 7 bases and J by 7 bases; unmatched bases: 11. The germline V gene has CDR1 MDHEN and CDR2 SYDVKM. The CDR3 contains 15 residues. The CDR3 bases are TGTGCCAGCACCCCAACCCCAGGGGGCATCGGGGAGCTGTTTTTT. Protein sequence: CASTPTPGGIGELFF.